The 2 T cell receptor beta chains given below trace back to one sample, sequenced in a study of vaccination and CD4 T cells after COVID-19. The sample's treatment: approximately 9-day PBMC culture with coronavirus spike peptide pools or control peptides (ViraFEST assay). Cultured CD4+ T cell DNA underwent sequencing with the Oncomine TCR Beta short-read assay. Each CDR3 protein gets one entry after TCRdb re-called the PCR reads with MiXCR. The sample yields fewer than 30,000 distinct CDR3 sequences, about 60% seen once. These TCRs' antigens remain unknown. The sequences come from CD4+ T cells from blood, cultured in vitro, collected after SARS-CoV-2 vaccination. Receptors originate from a human donor who received a COVID-19 vaccine.

This rearrangement joins TRBV9 to TRBJ2-1, with D possibly being TRBD2 (6 bases). The germline CDR1 and CDR2 sequences are SGDLS and YYNGEE. The length of the CDR3 is 16 residues. V dropped 3 bases and J dropped 0 bases, with 13 bases sitting between them. CDR3 residues: CASSARDWSSYNEQFF. The CDR3 coding sequence is TGTGCCAGCAGCGCCCGGGACTGGAGCTCCTACAATGAGCAGTTCTTC. Full variable domain (outside the CDR3, taken from reference TRBV9 and TRBJ2-1): DSGVTQTPKHLITATGQRVTLRCSPRSGDLSVYWYQQSLDQGLQFLIQYYNGEERAKGNILERFSAQQFPDLHSELNLSSLELGDSALYFCASSARDWSSYNEQFFGPGTRLTVL.

This chain joins TRBV19 and TRBJ2-1; tentative D call: TRBD1 (6 bases). Per germline, CDR1 LNHDA and CDR2 SQIVND (reference sequence). Trimming took off 3 bases at V and 9 bases at J, with 18 bases between the two ends. This CDR3 has 15 residues. The DNA for the CDR3 is TGTGCCAGTAGTATCAGTGGCTGGGGGCTCGGTGAGCAGTTCTTC. The encoded protein is CASSISGWGLGEQFF.